A single sample gave rise to the 14 T cell receptor beta chains below, sequenced in a study of PD-L1 blockade in urothelial cancer (dated by TCRdb to 2015 to 2018). To prepare the library, the immunoSEQ multiplex PCR assay was applied. The clones in this table, taken by TCRdb from immuneACCESS, are in-frame only. Not every clone is retained; where verified, under half of the shortfall comes from an unresolved V gene, and the cause of the rest is unknown. In all, the sample holds tens of thousands of clones, and over 75% of those were seen once. About 5.3% of the sample comes from the top ten. Source: PBMCs, taken around atezolizumab (anti-PD-L1) treatment. These receptors all stem from a man in his forties with urothelial cancer.

By proportion, this clone is medium-sized. J is TRBJ1-1 and V is TRBV30; the D gene is possibly TRBD1 (5 bases). The CDR3 spans 13 residues. Germline values: CDR1 GTSNPN, CDR2 SVGIG (reference sequence). With 3 bases removed from V and 2 bases from J, the gap between germline ends came to 10 bases. The CDR3 region is CAWSPQGNTEAFF. The DNA for the CDR3 is TGTGCCTGGAGCCCTCAGGGCAACACTGAAGCTTTCTTT.

V is TRBV2 and J is TRBJ2-3, with D perhaps TRBD1 (6 bases). Germline CDR1 and CDR2: SNHLY and FYNNEI. There are 15 residues in the CDR3. Trimming shortened V by 2 bases and J by 14 bases, and 23 bases separated the two germline ends. Here the CDR3 DNA reads TGTGCCAGCAGTGAAATCCTCGGGGACAACCTACATCCGTATTTT. Translation: CASSEILGDNLHPYF.

The genes are TRBV28 and TRBJ1-2; 9 positions match TRBD1. V lost 3 bases, J lost 6 bases, and 8 bases stayed unmatched. The CDR3 spans 15 residues. Germline V gene data show CDR1 as MDHEN and CDR2 as SYDVKM. The CDR3 reads CASSFAGQGGNGYTF. CDR3 in DNA: TGTGCCAGCAGTTTCGCGGGACAGGGAGGAAATGGCTACACCTTC.

This clone was counted between two and nine times. The sample carries other DNA sequences with the same CDR3. The V call is TRBV4-1, the J call TRBJ2-3; no firm D call. Per germline, CDR1 MGHRA and CDR2 YSYEKL. V was pared by 0 bases and J by 2 bases, with 6 bases between. The CDR3 totals 14 residues. The CDR3 loop reads CASSQDSPTDTQYF. As DNA, the CDR3 is TGCGCCAGCAGCCAAGACAGTCCCACAGATACGCAGTATTTT.

The chain employs TRBV5-1 and TRBJ2-2; TRBD2 matches at 13 bases. V trimming: 7 bases; J trimming: 5 bases; junction bases outside the gene matches: 11. CDR3 length: 17 amino acids. The V gene's germline CDR1 is SGHRS and CDR2 YFSETQ. CDR3 amino acids: CASVRLAGGRQTGELFF. The CDR3 DNA reads as TGCGCCAGCGTTCGACTAGCGGGAGGACGGCAAACCGGGGAGCTGTTTTTT.

This chain uses TRBV30 with TRBJ2-7, with TRBD1 identical over 7 bases. The V gene end was trimmed by 4 bases and the J gene end by 0 bases; junction bases not matched to a gene: 6. Germline CDR1 and CDR2: GTSNPN and SVGIG (reference sequence). CDR3 length: 14 residues. The CDR3 sequence is CAWKGALSSYEQYF. The CDR3 DNA is TGTGCCTGGAAGGGGGCGCTGAGCTCCTACGAGCAGTACTTC. The variable domain in full, with the rest retrieved from reference TRBV30 and TRBJ2-7, is SQTIHQWPATLVQPVGSPLSLECTVEGTSNPNLYWYRQAAGRGLQLLFYSVGIGQISSEVPQNLSASRPQDRQFILSSKKLLLSDSGFYLCAWKGALSSYEQYFGPGTRLTVT.

V and J are TRBV9 and TRBJ2-1, with D unresolved. Trimming stripped 0 bases from V and 7 bases from J, with 17 bases between. The germline CDR1 and CDR2 sequences are SGDLS and YYNGEE. The CDR3 has 16 residues. Here the CDR3 DNA reads TGTGCCAGCAGCGTAGGTCCCGAGGTCGACGTAAATGAGCAGTTCTTC. Amino acids: CASSVGPEVDVNEQFF. Supplemented by reference TRBV9 and TRBJ2-1, the full variable domain reads DSGVTQTPKHLITATGQRVTLRCSPRSGDLSVYWYQQSLDQGLQFLIQYYNGEERAKGNILERFSAQQFPDLHSELNLSSLELGDSALYFCASSVGPEVDVNEQFFGPGTRLTVL.

The chain has TRBV6-5 and TRBJ1-1, with 9 bases lining up with TRBD1. The CDR3 spans 14 residues. J lost 12 bases, V lost 6 bases, and 14 bases had no gene match. The germline V gene encodes CDR1 MNHEY and CDR2 SVGAGI. The CDR3 bases are TGTGCCAGCAGCGGTACGGGGGGTGGACAGGGGACTTTCTTT. Its translation is CASSGTGGGQGTFF.

There are a few counts of this clone. The CDR3 here is CARRSGNTEAFF. For the CDR3, the DNA is TGTGCCAGAAGATCGGGGAACACTGAAGCTTTCTTT. V is TRBV5-3 and J is TRBJ1-1; D gene unclear. TRBV5-3 is recorded as an ORF, its role being uncertain. This CDR3 spans 12 amino acids. With 5 bases removed from V and 1 base from J, the gap between germline ends came to 6 bases.

The chain links TRBV10-1 to TRBJ2-2; 16 bases map to TRBD2. The germline CDR1 and CDR2 sequences are WNHNN and SYGVQD (reference sequence). This CDR3 contains 18 residues. V dropped 6 bases and J dropped 2; count of bases not matched to a gene: 6. CDR3 residues: CASRGTSGRAINTGELFF. In DNA form, the CDR3 reads TGCGCCAGCAGGGGGACTAGCGGGAGGGCTATTAACACCGGGGAGCTGTTTTTT.

The V call is TRBV11-2, the J call TRBJ1-2; tentatively, D is TRBD1 (5 bases). Trimming took off 2 bases at V and 7 bases at J, with 14 bases between the two ends. The CDR3 length is 14 residues. Germline V CDR1 and CDR2: SGHAT, FQNNGV. The chain's CDR3 is CASSLSTRVSGYTF. DNA for the CDR3: TGTGCCAGCAGCTTATCGACCAGGGTCAGTGGCTACACCTTC. Complete variable domain (other parts from reference TRBV11-2 and TRBJ1-2): EAGVAQSPRYKIIEKRQSVAFWCNPISGHATLYWYQQILGQGPKLLIQFQNNGVVDDSQLPKDRFSAERLKGVDSTLKIQPAKLEDSAVYLCASSLSTRVSGYTFGSGTRLTVV.

In this sample, this clone turned up a few times. The V and J genes are TRBV6-5 and TRBJ1-1; perhaps TRBD1 as D (6 bases). CDR3 length: 13 amino acids. In germline, CDR1 is MNHEY, CDR2 SVGAGI. With 3 bases removed from V and 6 bases from J, the gap between germline ends came to 11 bases. The chain's CDR3 is CASSYFRGAEAFF. The CDR3 DNA reads as TGTGCCAGCAGTTATTTCAGGGGCGCTGAAGCTTTCTTT.

Only a few counts were recorded for this clone. This chain uses TRBV7-2 with TRBJ1-2, with 10 bases lining up with TRBD1. The CDR3 has 15 amino acids. Trimming at V came to 4 bases and at J to 5 bases, leaving 7 bases not matched to a gene. CDR1 and CDR2 from the germline V gene are SGHTA and FQGNSA. This chain's CDR3 is CASSSRGQGGYGYTF. CDR3 nucleotides: TGTGCCAGCAGCTCTAGAGGACAGGGGGGATATGGCTACACCTTC.

The V gene is TRBV7-2, the J gene TRBJ2-7; D remains unclear. V lost 2 bases to trimming and J lost 2 bases, with 10 bases between them. The germline gives CDR1 SGHTA, CDR2 FQGNSA. The CDR3 is 14 amino acids. The CDR3 spells CASSLPIRTYEQYF. The CDR3 coding sequence is TGTGCCAGCAGCTTACCCATCAGAACCTACGAGCAGTACTTC.